This T cell receptor (beta chain) is from a study of long-term antiretroviral therapy in people with HIV. The study's findings and limits: Following ART, diversity rose but still fell short of transplant donor controls.

As regards this clone: Its antigen is still unknown.

immunoSEQ v3.0 was run at survey level. Produced via immunoSEQ multiplex PCR; TCRdb's table is partial and in-frame only. This sample yields 44,000 or so clones, of which over 90% are seen a single time; 2.7% belongs to the top ten. V was clipped by 1 base and J by 7 bases; unmatched bases: 8. Germline CDR1 is SGHDT and CDR2 is YYEEEE. This CDR3 region has 16 residues. The chain couples TRBV5-6 to TRBJ1-4, with 9 bases lining up with TRBD1. The clonotype comes from a woman aged 45-65 years with HIV. The material was unsorted PBMCs, obtained 3.7 years after starting antiretroviral therapy. Here the CDR3 reads CASSLTGTGRFEKLFF. CDR3 coding DNA: TGTGCCAGCAGCTTGACCGGGACAGGGAGGTTTGAAAAACTGTTTTTT.